The 3 T cell receptor beta chains given below trace back to one sample, sequenced in a study of PD-1 blockade in classical Hodgkin lymphoma. Only in-frame clones appear in the TCRdb table, and some are missing; sequencing was by immunoSEQ multiplex PCR. This sample carries about 9,300 clones, about 91% of them seen once, and the ten largest clones take around 8.1%. The time point here: newly diagnosed, previously untreated cHL patient sample. Thawed PBMCs were the source of CD8+ T cells, obtained through magnetic negative selection. Sequences were obtained from CD8+ T cells from blood. The receptors come from a human donor with classical Hodgkin lymphoma.

This sequence joins TRBV5-4 and TRBJ1-1; the D is unclear. Germline lookup yields CDR1 SGHNT and CDR2 YYREEE (reference sequence). V was trimmed by 0 bases and J by 0 bases, leaving 3 bases between them. The CDR3 is 13 amino acids. Written as DNA, the CDR3 is TGTGCCAGCAGCTTGGGGGTGAACACTGAAGCTTTCTTT. Amino acid sequence: CASSLGVNTEAFF.

The rearrangement uses TRBV15 and TRBJ1-1; D is perhaps TRBD1 (5 bases). The CDR3 extends over 19 amino acids. V was trimmed by 4 bases and J by 6 bases, leaving 30 bases between them. The germline gives CDR1 LNHNV, CDR2 YYDKDF (reference sequence). The CDR3 loop is CATSIFRAGYMVRIPEAFF. CDR3 nucleotides: TGTGCCACCAGCATCTTCCGGGCAGGGTATATGGTTAGAATTCCTGAAGCTTTCTTT.

The chain combines TRBV10-3 with TRBJ1-5; D perhaps matches TRBD1 (5 bases). Germline V CDR1 and CDR2: ENHRY, SYGVKD. Trimming removed 4 bases from V and 1 base from J, with 11 bases in between. The CDR3 has 15 residues. The CDR3 nucleotides are TGTGCCATCAGTGCGGGGGTTGGGAGCAATCAGCCCCAGCATTTT. Protein sequence: CAISAGVGSNQPQHF.